One sample yielded the 25 T cell receptor beta chains listed below, sequenced in a study of CD8 T cells in Susac syndrome. RNA, at about 0.45 to 1 ug, was reverse transcribed with random hexamers. TCRdb re-called the immunoSEQ multiplex PCR reads through MiXCR, storing one row per CDR3 protein. The sample records some 110,000 distinct CDR3 sequences, around 94% being singletons. The sample taken for sequencing was CD4+ T cells from PBMCs. The receptor set was obtained from a human donor in good health.

This chain links TRBV30 with TRBJ1-3, with no clear D. Germline V gene sequence: CDR1 GTSNPN, CDR2 SVGIG (reference sequence). Trimming pared 1 base from V and 0 bases from J, leaving 4 bases between. The CDR3 loop spans 13 amino acids. For the CDR3, the DNA is TGTGCCTGGAGTGGTCACTCTGGAAACACCATATATTTT. Translated, it gives CAWSGHSGNTIYF.

This chain joins TRBV3-1 and TRBJ1-1, with 8 bases identical to TRBD1. CDR1 is LGHDT and CDR2 is YNNKEL in the germline V gene (reference sequence). The CDR3 length is 14 residues. V shed 6 bases, J shed 5 bases, and the junction held 8 bases outside the gene matches. CDR3: CASSDRGAGTEAFF. CDR3 nucleotides: TGTGCCAGCAGTGACAGGGGAGCGGGGACTGAAGCTTTCTTT.

The rearrangement links TRBV6-1 to TRBJ2-3; D could derive from TRBD1 or TRBD2 (6 bases each). CDR1 and CDR2 (germline): MNHNS, SASEGT. The CDR3 is 14 amino acids. V lost 8 bases, J lost 5 bases, and 17 bases lay in between. The CDR3 DNA reads as TGTGCCAGCCTCTTGAGGGGGGAGATAGATACGCAGTATTTT. It yields the protein CASLLRGEIDTQYF.

The chain recombines TRBV29-1 with TRBJ2-7, with D unresolved. The CDR3 totals 13 residues. V lost 0 bases and J lost 2, with 8 bases in between. Germline V gene lookup returns CDR1 SQVTM and CDR2 ANQGSEA. Written as DNA, the CDR3 is TGCAGCGTTGAAGATGTGGCCACCTACGAGCAGTACTTC. This codes for CSVEDVATYEQYF.

The genes are TRBV29-1 and TRBJ1-4, with D uncertain. Trimming pared 3 bases from V and 8 bases from J, leaving 10 bases between. Germline loops: CDR1 SQVTM, CDR2 ANQGSEA. The CDR3 runs 12 residues. The CDR3 region has the DNA TGCAGCGTTGACGACGGGTTCGAAAAACTGTTTTTT. This gives the protein CSVDDGFEKLFF.

In DNA form, the CDR3 reads TGTGCCACCAGCACTCGTGGCGGGGGGGAGACCCAGTACTTC. Protein: CATSTRGGGETQYF. V usage is TRBV15 and J usage is TRBJ2-5, with 8 bases lining up with TRBD2. CDR1 and CDR2 (germline): LNHNV, YYDKDF (reference sequence). J was trimmed by 5 bases and V by 4 bases; bases with no gene match: 6. The CDR3 has 14 amino acids. Using reference TRBV15 and TRBJ2-5 for the parts outside the CDR3, the full variable domain is DAMVIQNPRYQVTQFGKPVTLSCSQTLNHNVMYWYQQKSSQAPKLLFHYYDKDFNNEADTPDNFQSRRPNTSFCFLDIRSPGLGDTAMYLCATSTRGGGETQYFGPGTRLLVL.

Here the CDR3 reads CSGHPLLTGLFGETQYF. CDR3 nucleotides: TGCAGCGGGCATCCTCTGCTTACAGGGCTATTCGGGGAGACCCAGTACTTC. This chain connects TRBV29-1 to TRBJ2-5; a possible D gene is TRBD1 (6 bases). V lost 7 bases to trimming and J lost 5 bases, with 29 bases between them. CDR3 length: 17 amino acids. Germline V CDR1 and CDR2: SQVTM, ANQGSEA. The entire variable domain, with the rest obtained from reference TRBV29-1 and TRBJ2-5, is as follows: SAVISQKPSRDICQRGTSLTIQCQVDSQVTMMFWYRQQPGQSLTLIATANQGSEATYESGFVIDKFPISRPNLTFSTLTVSNMSPEDSSIYLCSGHPLLTGLFGETQYFGPGTRLLVL.

V is TRBV4-1 and J is TRBJ2-1, with 8 bases identical to TRBD2. The CDR3 has 17 amino acids. Germline CDR1 is MGHRA and CDR2 is YSYEKL. With 4 bases clipped from V and 4 bases from J, the junction kept 12 bases outside the gene matches. The CDR3 is CASSPSPAGASYNEQFF. The CDR3 DNA reads as TGCGCCAGCAGCCCATCCCCAGCGGGAGCTTCGTACAATGAGCAGTTCTTC.

The genes are TRBV23-1 and TRBJ2-7; 8 bases fit TRBD1. TRBV23-1 is noted as an ORF with a role that remains uncertain. The junction had 7 bases not matched to a gene; V was cut back by 0 bases and J by 0 bases. The CDR3 has 17 residues. CDR3 DNA: TGCGCCAGCAGTCAATCGAAGGGACAGGAGAGCTCCTACGAGCAGTACTTC. As protein: CASSQSKGQESSYEQYF.

This chain uses TRBV20-1 with TRBJ2-2, with D possibly matching TRBD2 (5 bases). The V and J ends lost 5 bases and 3 bases respectively, with 16 bases between them. The CDR3 spans 15 residues. Germline CDR1 and CDR2: DFQATT and SNEGSKA (reference sequence). DNA of the CDR3: TGCAGTGCTCTACAAGCCGGGAAGTACACCGGGGAGCTGTTTTTT. Amino acid sequence: CSALQAGKYTGELFF.

The rearrangement links TRBV12-3 or TRBV12-4 to TRBJ2-3; no clear D. The CDR3 is 12 residues long. The V gene lost 1 base and the J gene lost 2 bases, with 1 base spanning the gap. DNA of the CDR3: TGTGCCAGCAGTTTAGTCACAGATACGCAGTATTTT. Translating gives CASSLVTDTQYF.

The chain combines TRBV18 with TRBJ2-7; D unresolved. Trimming left V 3 bases short and J 0 bases short, with 12 bases between. Germline-derived CDR1 and CDR2 are KGHSH and LQKENI. The CDR3 runs 15 residues. CDR3 sequence: CASSPGDTRSYEQYF. In DNA, the CDR3 is TGTGCCAGCTCACCTGGTGATACCCGCTCCTACGAGCAGTACTTC.

The chain combines TRBV12-3 or TRBV12-4 with TRBJ2-5; D tentatively reads TRBD1 or TRBD2 (5 bases each). The CDR3 spans 13 residues. Deletions cut 3 bases from V and 4 bases from J, with 9 bases between. The CDR3 sequence is CASSFRGTETQYF. The CDR3 DNA follows: TGTGCCAGCAGTTTCAGAGGGACAGAGACCCAGTACTTC.

The chain employs TRBV9 and TRBJ1-2; D remains ambiguous. Germline CDR1 SGDLS, CDR2 YYNGEE. The germline V and J ends were trimmed by 0 bases and 2 bases, with 11 bases remaining between them. The CDR3 consists of 15 residues. CDR3 DNA sequence: TGTGCCAGCAGCGTAGGGGGAGGACTCAACTATGGCTACACCTTC. This codes for CASSVGGGLNYGYTF.

This clonotype occurred once. This chain connects TRBV12-3 or TRBV12-4 to TRBJ1-5, with a weak D call TRBD1 (6 bases). This CDR3 region has 15 residues. Trimming stripped 4 bases from V and 7 bases from J, with 17 bases between. This chain's CDR3 is CASSSLQGLGQPQHF. The CDR3 DNA follows: TGTGCCAGCAGTTCACTCCAGGGGCTCGGACAGCCCCAGCATTTT.

The chain couples TRBV11-2 to TRBJ2-7; D gene uncertain. This CDR3 is built from 11 residues. V lost 6 bases to trimming and J lost 10 bases, with 13 bases between them. The germline V gene encodes CDR1 SGHAT and CDR2 FQNNGV. The chain's CDR3 is CASRLSQVQYF. The CDR3 DNA is TGTGCCAGCAGGCTTAGCCAGGTACAGTACTTC.

The chain has TRBV25-1 and TRBJ2-1, with a weak D call TRBD2 (5 bases). Germline loops: CDR1 MGHDK, CDR2 SYGVNS. The CDR3 length is 15 residues. V was pared by 0 bases and J by 5 bases, with 11 bases between. CDR3 sequence (DNA): TGTGCCAGCAGTGAATATCGGGGTTCGGACAATGAGCAGTTCTTC. This sequence encodes CASSEYRGSDNEQFF.

The chain recombines TRBV29-1 with TRBJ2-3, with D perhaps TRBD2 (7 bases). Per germline, CDR1 SQVTM and CDR2 ANQGSEA. The CDR3 is made up of 12 amino acids. The V end was cut by 4 bases, the J end by 4 bases, with 9 bases between. CDR3 in amino acids: CSVGGGADTQYF. DNA of the CDR3: TGCAGCGTTGGAGGGGGGGCAGATACGCAGTATTTT.

The V call is TRBV3-1, the J call TRBJ1-2; 7 positions match TRBD1. This CDR3 has 16 amino acids. Losses at the gene ends were 3 bases for V and 2 bases for J; bases not matched to a gene: 9. Germline values: CDR1 LGHDT, CDR2 YNNKEL (reference sequence). The CDR3 region has the DNA TGTGCCAGCAGCCACACCATTGGACAGGTGAACTATGGCTACACCTTC. The encoded protein is CASSHTIGQVNYGYTF.

The chain joins TRBV6-5 to TRBJ1-6; D not resolved. The CDR3 has 15 amino acids. The germline V and J ends were trimmed by 8 bases and 0 bases, with 11 bases remaining between them. CDR1 is MNHEY and CDR2 is SVGAGI in the germline V gene. The CDR3 region has the DNA TGTGCCAGCTTACTTACGAGCTCCTATAATTCACCCCTCCACTTT. Translating it yields CASLLTSSYNSPLHF.

A remark on this clonotype: The germline gene is not matched at one end of the junction; a read error may be the cause. The genes are TRBV6-4 and TRBJ2-3; no firm D call. Per germline, CDR1 MRHNA and CDR2 SNTAGT. The CDR3 has 14 residues. CDR3 DNA: TGTGCCCGCAGTGCCACGACCTCCACAGATACGCAGTATTTT. The encoded protein is CARSATTSTDTQYF.

V usage is TRBV29-1 and J usage is TRBJ2-7; D may be TRBD2 (5 bases). Germline lookup yields CDR1 SQVTM and CDR2 ANQGSEA. CDR3 size: 12 residues. The V end was cut by 4 bases, the J end by 5 bases, with 12 bases between. CDR3 loop: CSVGMEDHEQYF. The DNA for the CDR3 is TGCAGCGTTGGTATGGAGGACCACGAGCAGTACTTC.

The chain combines TRBV18 with TRBJ1-1; tentative D call: TRBD1 (6 bases). Germline-derived CDR1 and CDR2 are KGHSH and LQKENI. CDR3 length: 16 residues. V was shortened by 6 bases and J by 5 bases, with 22 bases between the two germline ends. CDR3 amino acids: CASSIPGPIGGTEAFF. Written as DNA, the CDR3 is TGTGCCAGCTCCATCCCGGGCCCCATAGGGGGTACTGAAGCTTTCTTT.

This chain uses TRBV4-1 with TRBJ2-1; possibly TRBD1 or TRBD2 for D (7 bases each). The CDR3 is made up of 15 amino acids. V lost 8 bases and J lost 5, with 19 bases in between. CDR1 and CDR2 (germline): MGHRA, YSYEKL. The CDR3 region is CASGPSQGGDNEQFF. The CDR3, as DNA: TGCGCCAGCGGACCGTCGCAGGGGGGGGACAATGAGCAGTTCTTC.

This chain joins TRBV4-1 and TRBJ2-1; the D gene could be TRBD1 or TRBD2 (7 bases each). CDR1 and CDR2 (germline): MGHRA, YSYEKL. V was trimmed by 2 bases and J by 7 bases, leaving 15 bases between them. This CDR3 is built from 15 residues. The CDR3 coding sequence is TGCGCCAGCAGCCAACAAGACAGGGAGGGAAATGAGCAGTTCTTC. Encoded protein: CASSQQDREGNEQFF.